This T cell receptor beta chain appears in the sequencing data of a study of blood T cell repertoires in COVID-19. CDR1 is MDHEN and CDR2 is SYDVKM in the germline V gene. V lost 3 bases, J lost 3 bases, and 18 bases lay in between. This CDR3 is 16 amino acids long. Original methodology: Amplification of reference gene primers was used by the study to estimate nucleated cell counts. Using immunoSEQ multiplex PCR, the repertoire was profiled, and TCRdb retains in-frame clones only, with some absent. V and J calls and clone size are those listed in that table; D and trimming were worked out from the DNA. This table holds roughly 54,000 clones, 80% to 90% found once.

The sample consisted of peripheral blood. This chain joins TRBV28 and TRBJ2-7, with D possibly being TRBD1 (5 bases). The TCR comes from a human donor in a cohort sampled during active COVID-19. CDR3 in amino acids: CASSLGLTRLNYEQYF. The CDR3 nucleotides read TGTGCCAGCAGTTTGGGGCTGACTCGTCTCAACTACGAGCAGTACTTC.